The 21 T cell receptor gamma chains below come from one sample, sequenced in a study of gamma-delta chains in newborns, infants, children (dated by TCRdb to about 2019). The instrument given in TCRdb is Illumina MiSeq. Clonotypes were called again by TCRdb from the public reads via CATT, and duplicate nucleotide sequences were then merged into one entry. In all, the sample holds about 220 gamma-chain clones, and roughly 1.8% of those were seen once. Together, the top ten hold approximately 67% of the sample. Source material: blood. The source is a child who was a newborn, infant or young child, either healthy, febrile or measles-vaccinated (not recorded which).

The sample holds a few counts of this clone. For this DNA, TCRdb reports the protein of a much larger clone, which diverges at residue 6, most likely from a read error; the protein presented here is translated directly from the DNA. The chain combines TRGV9 with TRGJP. V was clipped by 4 bases and J by 3 bases; unmatched bases: 3. The CDR3 is 16 residues long. Germline V gene lookup returns CDR1 GITISATS and CDR2 ISYDGTV (reference sequence). Here the CDR3 reads CALWDQQELGKKIKVF. CDR3 nucleotide sequence: TGTGCCTTGTGGGACCAGCAAGAGTTGGGCAAAAAAATCAAGGTATTT.

About this clone itself: This sequence is one base from a far larger clone and is likely a read error. The chain links TRGV9 to TRGJP. There are 17 residues in the CDR3. The germline V gene encodes CDR1 GITISATS and CDR2 ISYDGTV (reference sequence). For the CDR3, the DNA is TGTGCCATGTGGGAGGTGAGAGTAGAGTTGGGCAAAAAAATCAAGGTATTT. Translated: CAMWEVRVELGKKIKVF.

On this clone: Being one base from a much bigger clone, this may be a read error. This rearrangement joins TRGV9 to TRGJP. This CDR3 comprises 17 residues. Per the germline V gene, CDR1 is GITISATS and CDR2 is ISYDGTV (reference sequence). J gave up 6 bases and V 2 bases, and 7 bases lay outside the gene matches. CDR3 sequence (DNA): TGTGCCTTGTGGGAGGCGAGAGTAGAGTTGGGCAAAAAAATCAAGGTATTT. Its protein is CALWEARVELGKKIKVF.

Comment on this clone: A read error likely explains this, since a far larger clone differs by one base. The chain combines TRGV9 with TRGJP. V trimming: 2 bases; J trimming: 9 bases; junction bases outside the gene matches: 4. This CDR3 contains 15 residues. Germline V gene sequence: CDR1 GITISATS, CDR2 ISYDGTV (reference sequence). CDR3 coding DNA: TGTGCCTTGTGGGAGGAAGGGTTGGGCAAAAAAATCAAGGTATTT. Translated, it gives CALWEEGLGKKIKVF.

Within the sample, this clone is hyperexpanded (1% or more). Other DNA sequences within the sample encode an identical CDR3. The rearrangement uses TRGV9 and TRGJP. Germline V gives CDR1 GITISATS, CDR2 ISYDGTV (reference sequence). CDR3 length equals 16 residues. V trimming: 0 bases; J trimming: 4 bases; junction bases outside the gene matches: 0. Written as DNA, the CDR3 is TGTGCCTTGTGGGAGGTGCAAGAGTTGGGCAAAAAAATCAAGGTATTT. This codes for CALWEVQELGKKIKVF.

This clone is hyperexpanded in the sample. The V call is TRGV2, the J call TRGJ1 or TRGJ2. Trimming took 0 bases from V and 12 from J; bases not matched to a gene: 5. CDR3 length equals 11 residues. The germline CDR1 and CDR2 sequences are EGSNGY and YDSYNSKV. In nucleotides, the CDR3 is TGTGCCACCTGGGACGGGCGTGTGAAACTCTTT. Its translation is CATWDGRVKLF.

In its sample, this clone was seen a few times. TCRdb's protein for this DNA is that of a much larger clone and differs from the translation at residue 14, likely a read error; the protein shown is the DNA translation. The J gene is TRGJP, the V gene TRGV9. In germline, CDR1 is GITISATS, CDR2 ISYDGTV (reference sequence). The CDR3 length is 18 residues. Here the CDR3 DNA reads TGTGCCTTGTGGGAGGTGCTAGGGCAAGAGTTGGGCAAAGAAATCAAGGTATTT. Its translation is CALWEVLGQELGKEIKVF.

In nucleotides, the CDR3 is TGTGCCTTGTGGGAGGTAAGGGTGAAACTCTTT. Its translation is CALWEVRVKLF. The V and J genes are TRGV9 and TRGJ1 or TRGJ2. The CDR3 spans 11 residues. Germline assignment: CDR1 GITISATS and CDR2 ISYDGTV (reference sequence). The junction had 6 bases not matched to a gene; V was cut back by 1 base and J by 12 bases.

This clone was counted a few times. A far larger clone is just one base off, so this is likely a read error. The identical CDR3 is also encoded by other nucleotide sequences in the sample. The chain combines TRGV9 with TRGJP. The CDR3 has 15 amino acids. Per the germline V gene, CDR1 is GITISATS and CDR2 is ISYDGTV (reference sequence). CDR3 nucleotide sequence: TGCGCCTTGTGGGAGGAAGAGTTGGGCAAAAAAATCAAGGTATTT. Translation gives CALWEEELGKKIKVF.

Points on this clone: A far more abundant clone sits one base away, making this likely a read error. Other nucleotide sequences in the sample specify the same CDR3. This chain joins TRGV9 and TRGJ1 or TRGJ2. The germline V gene encodes CDR1 GITISATS and CDR2 ISYDGTV (reference sequence). This CDR3 is 13 amino acids long. Trimming removed 3 bases from V and 4 bases from J; junction bases left unmatched: 6. This CDR3 is CALWELGYYKKLF. As DNA, the CDR3 is TGTGCCTTGTGGGAGCTAGGCTATTATAAGAAACTCTTT.

This clone is termed large. A far more abundant clone sits one base away, making this likely a read error. This chain uses TRGV9 with TRGJP. This CDR3 has 16 amino acids. The V gene's germline CDR1 is GITISATS and CDR2 ISYDGTV (reference sequence). V lost 0 bases to trimming and J lost 7 bases; unmatched junction nucleotides: 3. CDR3 loop: CALWEVHELGKKIKVF. The CDR3 nucleotides are TGTGCCTTGTGGGAGGTGCACGAGTTGGGCAAAAAAATCAAGGTATTT.

In its sample, this clone is hyperexpanded. A much larger clone lies one base from this, so it may be a read error. Other DNA sequences in this specimen translate into the identical CDR3. This sequence joins TRGV9 and TRGJP. CDR3 size: 16 residues. Germline lookup yields CDR1 GITISATS and CDR2 ISYDGTV (reference sequence). V was clipped by 1 base and J by 4 bases; unmatched bases: 1. Here the CDR3 DNA reads TGTGCCTTGTGGGAGGTACAAGAGTTGGGCAAAAAAATCAAGGTATTT. Translated, it gives CALWEVQELGKKIKVF.

Worth noting for this clone: This sequence is one base from a far larger clone and is likely a read error. V is TRGV9 and J is TRGJP. This CDR3 region has 17 residues. In germline, CDR1 is GITISATS, CDR2 ISYDGTV (reference sequence). The CDR3 region has the DNA TGTGCCTTGTGGGCAGGTGGTGGTGAGTTGGGCGAAAAAATCAAGGTATTT. Translating it yields CALWAGGGELGEKIKVF.

This clone occurred a few times. The TCRdb record carries a much larger clone's protein, which differs from this DNA's translation at residue 6; a read error is the likely cause, and the protein listed here is the DNA translation. This sequence joins TRGV9 and TRGJ1 or TRGJ2. Germline V gene lookup returns CDR1 GITISATS and CDR2 ISYDGTV (reference sequence). The J segment lost 0 bases and the V segment lost 5 bases, leaving 10 bases of the junction unmatched. The CDR3 runs to 15 residues. CDR3 amino acids: CALWVARMNYYKKLF. CDR3 bases: TGTGCCTTGTGGGTGGCGCGGATGAATTATTATAAGAAACTCTTT.

The table lists this clone with a few counts. A far larger clone is just one base off, so this is likely a read error. This sample includes further DNA sequences coding for the same CDR3. The gene calls are TRGV9 and TRGJP. The germline gives CDR1 GITISATS, CDR2 ISYDGTV (reference sequence). The CDR3 totals 15 residues. Here the CDR3 reads CALWEVELGKKIKVF. The CDR3, as DNA: TGTGCCTTGTGGGAGGTTGAGTTGGGCAAAAAGATCAAGGTATTT.

This clone was seen a few times. Only one base separates this from a far larger clonotype, so it likely reflects a read error. Additional DNA sequences in this sample encode the identical CDR3. The rearrangement joins TRGV9 to TRGJP. Per germline, CDR1 GITISATS and CDR2 ISYDGTV (reference sequence). Unmatched junction bases numbered 8, after V lost 2 bases and J lost 7 bases. The CDR3 contains 17 residues. CDR3 sequence: CALWEALQELGKKIKVF. The CDR3 DNA reads as TGTGCCTTGTGGGAGGCCCTGCAGGAGTTGGGCAAAAAAATCAAGGTATTT.

On this clone: This sequence is one base from a far larger clone and is likely a read error. The gene calls are TRGV9 and TRGJ1 or TRGJ2. The CDR3 runs 11 residues. In germline, CDR1 is GITISATS, CDR2 ISYDGTV (reference sequence). V trimming: 5 bases; J trimming: 10 bases; junction bases outside the gene matches: 8. CDR3 coding DNA: TGTGCCTTGTGGGGGGATAAAAAGAAACTCTTT. Translated: CALWGDKKKLF.

By share of the sample, this clone is large. Other nucleotide sequences from this sample produce the same CDR3. This sequence joins TRGV8 and TRGJP2. CDR1 and CDR2 (germline): VENAVY, YDSYNSRV. The CDR3 has 12 residues. V lost 1 base and J lost 7; bases outside the gene matches: 0. The CDR3 loop is CATWDSDWIKTF. The CDR3 coding sequence is TGTGCCACCTGGGATAGTGATTGGATCAAGACGTTT.

This clone has just a few counts. A far larger clone is just one base off, so this is likely a read error. The same CDR3 arises from other DNA sequences in this sample as well. The chain uses TRGV8 and TRGJP2. The CDR3 totals 12 residues. Germline values: CDR1 VENAVY, CDR2 YDSYNSRV. CDR3 residues: CATWDSDWIKTF. The CDR3 bases are TGTGCCACCTGGGATAGTGACTGGATCAAGACGTTT.

Only a few counts were recorded for this clone. With a far larger clone one base away, a read error is the likely cause. In the same sample, other DNA sequences code for this CDR3. This sequence joins TRGV9 and TRGJP. Germline V gene lookup returns CDR1 GITISATS and CDR2 ISYDGTV (reference sequence). The CDR3 totals 16 residues. In DNA form, the CDR3 reads TGTGCCTTGTGGGAGGTACGAGAGTTAGGCAAAAAAATCAAGGTATTT. Encoded protein: CALWEVRELGKKIKVF.

The table lists this clone with a few counts. This is likely an artifact of a read error, given a far larger clone one base away. Other nucleotide sequences from this sample produce the same CDR3. This chain joins TRGV9 and TRGJP. V lost 1 base and J lost 11; bases outside the gene matches: 5. This CDR3 has 15 amino acids. Germline CDR1 is GITISATS and CDR2 is ISYDGTV (reference sequence). This CDR3 is CALWEVELGKKIKVF. In DNA form, the CDR3 reads TGTGCCTTGTGGGAGGTTGAGCTGGGCAAAAAAATCAAGGTATTT.